This TCR beta chain was captured by sequencing in a study of identical twins. Study results and caveats: There was an excess of low generation probability in the out-of-frame alpha sequences that twins shared. Monozygotic twin pairs showed more out-of-frame TCR alpha sharing than models estimated.

There are 15 residues in the CDR3. Germline assignment: CDR1 SNHLY and CDR2 FYNNEI. On this clonotype: Antigen unknown.

Donors were all healthy Caucasians. TCRdb recomputed calls from the 5' RACE reads with MiXCR, one row per CDR3 protein. This table has 1,800,000 or so distinct CDR3 sequences, under 35% appearing once. V usage is TRBV2 and J usage is TRBJ2-7, with D tentatively TRBD1 (5 bases). The J call may be wrong; the DNA end is better matched by TRBJ2-5. Material: cord blood. The TCR originated in a newborn girl in good health. The CDR3 region has the DNA TGTGCCAGCAGTGTTGGGCCTAGTAGGGGAGAGACCCAGTACTTC. It translates to CASSVGPSRGETQYF.